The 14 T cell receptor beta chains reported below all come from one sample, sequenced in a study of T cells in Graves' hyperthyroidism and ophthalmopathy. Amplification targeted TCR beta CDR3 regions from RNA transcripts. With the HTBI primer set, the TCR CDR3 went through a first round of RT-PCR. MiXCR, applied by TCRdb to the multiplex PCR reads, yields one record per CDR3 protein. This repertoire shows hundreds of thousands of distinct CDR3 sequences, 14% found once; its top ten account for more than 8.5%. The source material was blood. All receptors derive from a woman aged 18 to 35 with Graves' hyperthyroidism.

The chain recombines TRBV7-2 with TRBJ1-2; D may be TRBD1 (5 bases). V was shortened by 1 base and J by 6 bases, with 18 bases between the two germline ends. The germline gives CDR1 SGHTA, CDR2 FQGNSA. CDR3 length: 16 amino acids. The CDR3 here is CASSLVVWGKGHGYTF. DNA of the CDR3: TGTGCCAGCAGCTTAGTCGTGTGGGGCAAGGGGCATGGCTACACCTTC. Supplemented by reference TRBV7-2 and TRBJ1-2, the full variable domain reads GAGVSQSPSNKVTEKGKDVELRCDPISGHTALYWYRQSLGQGLEFLIYFQGNSAPDKSGLPSDRFSAERTGGSVSTLTIQRTQQEDSAVYLCASSLVVWGKGHGYTFGSGTRLTVV.

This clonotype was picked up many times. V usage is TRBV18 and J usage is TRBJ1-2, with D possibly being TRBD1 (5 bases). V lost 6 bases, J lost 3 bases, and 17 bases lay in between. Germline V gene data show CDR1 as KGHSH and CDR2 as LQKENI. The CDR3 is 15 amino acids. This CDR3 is CASSPTVDNDYGYTF. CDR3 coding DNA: TGTGCCAGCTCGCCAACCGTGGACAATGACTATGGCTACACCTTC. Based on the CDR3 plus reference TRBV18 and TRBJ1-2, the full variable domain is NAGVMQNPRHLVRRRGQEARLRCSPMKGHSHVYWYRQLPEEGLKFMVYLQKENIIDESGMPKERFSAEFPKEGPSILRIQQVVRGDSAAYFCASSPTVDNDYGYTFGSGTRLTVV.

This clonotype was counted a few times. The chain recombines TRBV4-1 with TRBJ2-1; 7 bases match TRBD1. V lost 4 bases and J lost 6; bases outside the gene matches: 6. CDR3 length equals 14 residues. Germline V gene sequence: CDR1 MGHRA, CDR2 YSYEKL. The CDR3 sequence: CASSPQTGSNEQFF. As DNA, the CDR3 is TGCGCCAGCAGCCCCCAGACAGGGTCCAATGAGCAGTTCTTC.

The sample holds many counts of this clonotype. The CDR3 region is CASSKTLTNTGELFF. CDR3 nucleotide sequence: TGTGCCAGCAGTAAGACACTCACGAACACCGGGGAGCTGTTTTTT. The chain carries TRBV6-1 and TRBJ2-2; D call uncertain. Looked up from germline, CDR1 is MNHNS and CDR2 is SASEGT. Trimming took 5 bases from V and 0 from J, leaving 10 bases between them. The CDR3 is 15 residues long.

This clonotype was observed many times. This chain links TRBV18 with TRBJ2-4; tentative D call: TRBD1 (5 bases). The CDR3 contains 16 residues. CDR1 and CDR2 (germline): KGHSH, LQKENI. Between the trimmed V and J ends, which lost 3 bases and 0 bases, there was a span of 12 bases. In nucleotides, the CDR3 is TGTGCCAGCTCACCGGTTGCAGGGTTAGCCAAAAACATTCAGTACTTC. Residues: CASSPVAGLAKNIQYF.

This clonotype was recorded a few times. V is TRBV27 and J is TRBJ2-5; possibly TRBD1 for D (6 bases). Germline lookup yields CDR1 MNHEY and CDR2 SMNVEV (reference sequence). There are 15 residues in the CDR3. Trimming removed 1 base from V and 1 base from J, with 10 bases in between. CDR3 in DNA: TGTGCCAGCAGTTTATTTCAGGGGACCCAAGAGACCCAGTACTTC. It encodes CASSLFQGTQETQYF.

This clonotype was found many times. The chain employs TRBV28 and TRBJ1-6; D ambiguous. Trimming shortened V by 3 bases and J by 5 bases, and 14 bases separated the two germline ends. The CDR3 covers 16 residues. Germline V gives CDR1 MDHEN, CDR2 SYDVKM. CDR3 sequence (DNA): TGTGCCAGCAGTTTCTCGGTGCGGCAGCATAATTCACCCCTCCACTTT. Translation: CASSFSVRQHNSPLHF.

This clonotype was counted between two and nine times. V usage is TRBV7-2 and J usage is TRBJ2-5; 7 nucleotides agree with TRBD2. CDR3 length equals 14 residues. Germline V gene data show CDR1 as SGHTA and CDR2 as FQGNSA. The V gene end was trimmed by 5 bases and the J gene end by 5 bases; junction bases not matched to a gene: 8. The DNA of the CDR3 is TGTGCCAGCAGCCCGGGCGGGAGTGCGGAGACCCAGTACTTC. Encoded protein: CASSPGGSAETQYF.

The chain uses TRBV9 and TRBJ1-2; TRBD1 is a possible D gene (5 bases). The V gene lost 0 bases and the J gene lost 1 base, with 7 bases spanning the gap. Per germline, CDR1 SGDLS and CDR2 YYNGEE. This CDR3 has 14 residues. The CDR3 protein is CASSVGDGNYGYTF. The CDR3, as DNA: TGTGCCAGCAGCGTAGGGGACGGTAACTATGGCTACACCTTC.

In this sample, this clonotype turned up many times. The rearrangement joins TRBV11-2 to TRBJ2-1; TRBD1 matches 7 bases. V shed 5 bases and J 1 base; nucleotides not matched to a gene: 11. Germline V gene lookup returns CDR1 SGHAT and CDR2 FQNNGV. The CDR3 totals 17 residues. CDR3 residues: CASSPKAGTESYNEQFF. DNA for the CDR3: TGTGCCAGCAGCCCAAAGGCTGGGACAGAGTCCTACAATGAGCAGTTCTTC.

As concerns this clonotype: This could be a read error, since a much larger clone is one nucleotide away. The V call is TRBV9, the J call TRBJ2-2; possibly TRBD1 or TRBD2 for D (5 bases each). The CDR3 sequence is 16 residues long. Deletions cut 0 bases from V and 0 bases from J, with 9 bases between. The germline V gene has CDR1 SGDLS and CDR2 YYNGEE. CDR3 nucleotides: TGTGCCAGCAGCGTAGACCCGGGACCGAACACCGGGGAGCTGTTTTTT. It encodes CASSVDPGPNTGELFF.

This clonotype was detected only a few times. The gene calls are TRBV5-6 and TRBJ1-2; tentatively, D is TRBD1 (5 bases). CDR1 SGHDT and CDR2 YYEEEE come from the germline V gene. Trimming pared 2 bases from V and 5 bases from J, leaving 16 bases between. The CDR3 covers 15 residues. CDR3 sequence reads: CASSFTRQFDYGYTF. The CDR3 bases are TGTGCCAGCAGCTTCACCAGACAGTTTGATTATGGCTACACCTTC.

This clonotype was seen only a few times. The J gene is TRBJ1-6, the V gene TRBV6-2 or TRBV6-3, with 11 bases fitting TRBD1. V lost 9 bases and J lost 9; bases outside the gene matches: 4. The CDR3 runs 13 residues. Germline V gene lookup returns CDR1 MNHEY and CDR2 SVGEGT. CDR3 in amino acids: CASWTGGFSPLHF. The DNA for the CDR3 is TGTGCCAGTTGGACAGGGGGCTTTTCACCCCTCCACTTT.

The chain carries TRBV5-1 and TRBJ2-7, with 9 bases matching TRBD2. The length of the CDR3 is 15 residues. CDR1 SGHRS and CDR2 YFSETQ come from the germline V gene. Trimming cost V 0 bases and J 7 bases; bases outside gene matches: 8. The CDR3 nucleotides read TGCGCCAGCAGCTTGGACCCGGGACTAGCTGGGGAGCAGTACTTC. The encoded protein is CASSLDPGLAGEQYF.